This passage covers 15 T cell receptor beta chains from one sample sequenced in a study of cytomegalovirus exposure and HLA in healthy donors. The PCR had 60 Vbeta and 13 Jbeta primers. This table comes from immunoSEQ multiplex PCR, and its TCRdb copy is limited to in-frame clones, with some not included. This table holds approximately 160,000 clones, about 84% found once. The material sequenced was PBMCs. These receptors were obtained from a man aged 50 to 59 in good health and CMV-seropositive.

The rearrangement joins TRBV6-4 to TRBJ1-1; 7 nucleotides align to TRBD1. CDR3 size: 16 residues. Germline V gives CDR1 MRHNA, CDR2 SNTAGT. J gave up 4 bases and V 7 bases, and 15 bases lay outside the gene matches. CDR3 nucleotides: TGTGCCAGCACTTCCGGGACAGCGGACCACGGCACTGAAGCTTTCTTT. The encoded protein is CASTSGTADHGTEAFF.

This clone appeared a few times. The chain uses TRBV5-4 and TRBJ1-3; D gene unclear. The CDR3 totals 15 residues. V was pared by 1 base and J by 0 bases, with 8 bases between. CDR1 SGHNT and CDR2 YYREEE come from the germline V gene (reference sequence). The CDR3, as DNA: TGTGCCAGCAGCTTGAGAACAGCCTCTGGAAACACCATATATTTT. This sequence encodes CASSLRTASGNTIYF.

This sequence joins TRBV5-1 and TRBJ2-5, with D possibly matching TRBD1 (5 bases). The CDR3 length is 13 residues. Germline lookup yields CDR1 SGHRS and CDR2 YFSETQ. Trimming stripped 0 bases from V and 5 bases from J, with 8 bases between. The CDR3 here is CASSLGGAETQYF. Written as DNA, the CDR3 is TGCGCCAGCAGCTTGGGTGGGGCCGAGACCCAGTACTTC.

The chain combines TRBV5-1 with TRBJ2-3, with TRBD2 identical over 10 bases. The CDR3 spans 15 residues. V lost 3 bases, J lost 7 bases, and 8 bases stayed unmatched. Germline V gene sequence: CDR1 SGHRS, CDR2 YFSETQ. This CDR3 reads CASSSPSGRGNTQYF. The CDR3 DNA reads TGCGCCAGCAGCTCCCCCAGCGGGAGGGGCAATACGCAGTATTTT.

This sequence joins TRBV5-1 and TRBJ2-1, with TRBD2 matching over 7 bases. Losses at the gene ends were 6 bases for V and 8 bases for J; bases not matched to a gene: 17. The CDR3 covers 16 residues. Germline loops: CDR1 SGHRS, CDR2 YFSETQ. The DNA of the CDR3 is TGCGCCAGCACGGAGGCGGCGGGAGTGGCCTCTTATGAGCAGTTCTTC. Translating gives CASTEAAGVASYEQFF.

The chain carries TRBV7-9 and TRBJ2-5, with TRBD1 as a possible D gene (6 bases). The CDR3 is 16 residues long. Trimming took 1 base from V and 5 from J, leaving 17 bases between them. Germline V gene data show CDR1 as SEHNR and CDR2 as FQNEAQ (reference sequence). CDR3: CASSLGQAGAYETQYF. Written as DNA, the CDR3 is TGTGCCAGCAGCTTAGGCCAGGCAGGGGCTTACGAGACCCAGTACTTC. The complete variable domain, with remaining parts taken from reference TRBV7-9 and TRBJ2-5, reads DTGVSQNPRHKITKRGQNVTFRCDPISEHNRLYWYRQTLGQGPEFLTYFQNEAQLEKSRLLSDRFSAERPKGSFSTLEIQRTEQGDSAMYLCASSLGQAGAYETQYFGPGTRLLVL.

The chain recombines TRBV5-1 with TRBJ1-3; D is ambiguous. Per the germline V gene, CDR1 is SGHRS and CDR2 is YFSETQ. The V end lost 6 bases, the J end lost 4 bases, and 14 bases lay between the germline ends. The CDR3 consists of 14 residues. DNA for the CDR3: TGCGCCAGCACCGAGCAGGCTGGGGGAAACACCATATATTTT. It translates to CASTEQAGGNTIYF.

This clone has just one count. The CDR3, as DNA: TGTGCCTGGAGTTGGACACCTAACTATGGCTACACCTTC. Amino acid sequence: CAWSWTPNYGYTF. This chain links TRBV30 with TRBJ1-2; a weak D match, TRBD1 (5 bases). Germline values: CDR1 GTSNPN, CDR2 SVGIG (reference sequence). The CDR3 loop spans 13 amino acids. Trimming took 2 bases from V and 0 from J, leaving 7 bases between them.

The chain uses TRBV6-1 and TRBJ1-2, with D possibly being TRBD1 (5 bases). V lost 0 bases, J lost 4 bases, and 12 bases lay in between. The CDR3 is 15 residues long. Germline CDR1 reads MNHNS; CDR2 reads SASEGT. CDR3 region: CASSEALGGSYGYTF. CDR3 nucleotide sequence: TGTGCCAGCAGTGAAGCTCTGGGGGGGTCCTATGGCTACACCTTC.

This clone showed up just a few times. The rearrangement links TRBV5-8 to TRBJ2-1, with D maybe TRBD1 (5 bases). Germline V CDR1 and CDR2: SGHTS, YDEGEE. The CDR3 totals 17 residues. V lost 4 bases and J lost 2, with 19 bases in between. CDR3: CASSPRARQGTYNEQFF. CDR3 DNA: TGTGCCAGCAGCCCACGCGCGAGGCAGGGAACCTACAATGAGCAGTTCTTC.

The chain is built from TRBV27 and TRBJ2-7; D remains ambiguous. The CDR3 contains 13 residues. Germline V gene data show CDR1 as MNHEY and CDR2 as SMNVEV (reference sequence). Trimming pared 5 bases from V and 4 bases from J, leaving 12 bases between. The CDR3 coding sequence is TGTGCCAGCAGTGGCAGAAACAGTTACGAGCAGTACTTC. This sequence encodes CASSGRNSYEQYF.

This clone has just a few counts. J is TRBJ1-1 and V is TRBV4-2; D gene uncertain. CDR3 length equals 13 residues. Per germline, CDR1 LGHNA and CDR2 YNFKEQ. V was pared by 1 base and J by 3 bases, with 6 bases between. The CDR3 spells CASSQVRYTEAFF. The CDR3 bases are TGTGCCAGCAGCCAAGTCAGGTACACTGAAGCTTTCTTT.

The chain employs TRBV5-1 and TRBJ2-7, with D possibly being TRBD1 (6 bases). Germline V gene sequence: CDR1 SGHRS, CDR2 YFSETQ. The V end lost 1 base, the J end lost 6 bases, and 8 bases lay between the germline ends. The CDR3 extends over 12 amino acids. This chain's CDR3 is CASSLKGVEQYF. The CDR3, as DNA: TGCGCCAGCAGCTTGAAGGGGGTCGAGCAGTACTTC.

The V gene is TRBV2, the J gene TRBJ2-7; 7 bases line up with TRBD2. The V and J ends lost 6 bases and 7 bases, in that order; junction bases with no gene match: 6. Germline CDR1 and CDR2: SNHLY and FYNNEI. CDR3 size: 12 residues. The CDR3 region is CASRGGFWEQYF. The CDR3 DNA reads TGTGCCAGCAGGGGGGGGTTCTGGGAGCAGTACTTC. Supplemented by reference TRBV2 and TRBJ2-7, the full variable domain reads EPEVTQTPSHQVTQMGQEVILRCVPISNHLYFYWYRQILGQKVEFLVSFYNNEISEKSEIFDDQFSVERPDGSNFTLKIRSTKLEDSAMYFCASRGGFWEQYFGPGTRLTVT.

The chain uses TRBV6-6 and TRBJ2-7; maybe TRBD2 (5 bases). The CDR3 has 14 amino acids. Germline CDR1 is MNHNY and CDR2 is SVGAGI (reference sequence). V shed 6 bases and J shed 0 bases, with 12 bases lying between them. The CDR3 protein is CASSLTEGSYEQYF. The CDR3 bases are TGTGCCAGCAGCCTCACAGAGGGCTCCTACGAGCAGTACTTC.